The 5 T cell receptor beta chains in this list originate from one sample, sequenced in a study of blood T cell repertoires in COVID-19. TCRdb keeps only in-frame clones here, not all; method: immunoSEQ multiplex PCR. The sample has about 160,000 clones; approximately 86% are singletons. The sample comprised peripheral blood. These receptors originate from a woman in her sixties or seventies who had recovered from COVID-19.

This chain links TRBV2 with TRBJ2-5; D might be TRBD2 (6 bases). Per germline, CDR1 SNHLY and CDR2 FYNNEI. The CDR3 sequence is 14 residues long. V lost 6 bases and J lost 4, with 15 bases in between. The CDR3: CASSPQRAGETQYF. CDR3 in DNA: TGTGCCAGCAGCCCCCAGCGGGCGGGAGAGACCCAGTACTTC.

The gene calls are TRBV11-2 and TRBJ2-3; D unresolved. Germline assignment: CDR1 SGHAT and CDR2 FQNNGV. The CDR3 spans 15 residues. V was shortened by 5 bases and J by 5 bases, with 17 bases between the two germline ends. The CDR3 DNA reads as TGTGCCAGCAGCCGCGACCCCCAGAGGCGAGATACGCAGTATTTT. This sequence encodes CASSRDPQRRDTQYF.

A few counts support this clone. Here the CDR3 reads CASSLRDRGVGTGELFF. CDR3 DNA: TGTGCCAGCAGCTTAAGGGACAGGGGCGTAGGTACCGGGGAGCTGTTTTTT. This chain uses TRBV7-8 with TRBJ2-2; 10 bases line up with TRBD1. With 2 bases clipped from V and 5 bases from J, the junction kept 8 bases outside the gene matches. CDR3 size: 17 residues. CDR1 SGHVS and CDR2 FQNEAQ come from the germline V gene.

The chain employs TRBV3-1 (or the pseudogene TRBV3-2) and TRBJ2-7, with D possibly being TRBD2 (5 bases). CDR1 and CDR2 (germline): LGHDT, YNNKEL (reference sequence). The length of the CDR3 is 15 residues. With 3 bases removed from V and 1 base from J, the gap between germline ends came to 13 bases. This CDR3 reads CASSHWAGGSYEQYF. The CDR3 DNA follows: TGTGCCAGCAGCCATTGGGCCGGCGGGTCCTACGAGCAGTACTTC.

The rearrangement joins TRBV4-1 to TRBJ1-2; D not resolved. Germline loops: CDR1 MGHRA, CDR2 YSYEKL. The CDR3 runs 16 residues. V was clipped by 0 bases and J by 8 bases, with 19 bases between them. The CDR3, as DNA: TGCGCCAGCAGCCAAGAGATTACGGGATCCCCGGGGGGCTACACCTTC. Translating gives CASSQEITGSPGGYTF.